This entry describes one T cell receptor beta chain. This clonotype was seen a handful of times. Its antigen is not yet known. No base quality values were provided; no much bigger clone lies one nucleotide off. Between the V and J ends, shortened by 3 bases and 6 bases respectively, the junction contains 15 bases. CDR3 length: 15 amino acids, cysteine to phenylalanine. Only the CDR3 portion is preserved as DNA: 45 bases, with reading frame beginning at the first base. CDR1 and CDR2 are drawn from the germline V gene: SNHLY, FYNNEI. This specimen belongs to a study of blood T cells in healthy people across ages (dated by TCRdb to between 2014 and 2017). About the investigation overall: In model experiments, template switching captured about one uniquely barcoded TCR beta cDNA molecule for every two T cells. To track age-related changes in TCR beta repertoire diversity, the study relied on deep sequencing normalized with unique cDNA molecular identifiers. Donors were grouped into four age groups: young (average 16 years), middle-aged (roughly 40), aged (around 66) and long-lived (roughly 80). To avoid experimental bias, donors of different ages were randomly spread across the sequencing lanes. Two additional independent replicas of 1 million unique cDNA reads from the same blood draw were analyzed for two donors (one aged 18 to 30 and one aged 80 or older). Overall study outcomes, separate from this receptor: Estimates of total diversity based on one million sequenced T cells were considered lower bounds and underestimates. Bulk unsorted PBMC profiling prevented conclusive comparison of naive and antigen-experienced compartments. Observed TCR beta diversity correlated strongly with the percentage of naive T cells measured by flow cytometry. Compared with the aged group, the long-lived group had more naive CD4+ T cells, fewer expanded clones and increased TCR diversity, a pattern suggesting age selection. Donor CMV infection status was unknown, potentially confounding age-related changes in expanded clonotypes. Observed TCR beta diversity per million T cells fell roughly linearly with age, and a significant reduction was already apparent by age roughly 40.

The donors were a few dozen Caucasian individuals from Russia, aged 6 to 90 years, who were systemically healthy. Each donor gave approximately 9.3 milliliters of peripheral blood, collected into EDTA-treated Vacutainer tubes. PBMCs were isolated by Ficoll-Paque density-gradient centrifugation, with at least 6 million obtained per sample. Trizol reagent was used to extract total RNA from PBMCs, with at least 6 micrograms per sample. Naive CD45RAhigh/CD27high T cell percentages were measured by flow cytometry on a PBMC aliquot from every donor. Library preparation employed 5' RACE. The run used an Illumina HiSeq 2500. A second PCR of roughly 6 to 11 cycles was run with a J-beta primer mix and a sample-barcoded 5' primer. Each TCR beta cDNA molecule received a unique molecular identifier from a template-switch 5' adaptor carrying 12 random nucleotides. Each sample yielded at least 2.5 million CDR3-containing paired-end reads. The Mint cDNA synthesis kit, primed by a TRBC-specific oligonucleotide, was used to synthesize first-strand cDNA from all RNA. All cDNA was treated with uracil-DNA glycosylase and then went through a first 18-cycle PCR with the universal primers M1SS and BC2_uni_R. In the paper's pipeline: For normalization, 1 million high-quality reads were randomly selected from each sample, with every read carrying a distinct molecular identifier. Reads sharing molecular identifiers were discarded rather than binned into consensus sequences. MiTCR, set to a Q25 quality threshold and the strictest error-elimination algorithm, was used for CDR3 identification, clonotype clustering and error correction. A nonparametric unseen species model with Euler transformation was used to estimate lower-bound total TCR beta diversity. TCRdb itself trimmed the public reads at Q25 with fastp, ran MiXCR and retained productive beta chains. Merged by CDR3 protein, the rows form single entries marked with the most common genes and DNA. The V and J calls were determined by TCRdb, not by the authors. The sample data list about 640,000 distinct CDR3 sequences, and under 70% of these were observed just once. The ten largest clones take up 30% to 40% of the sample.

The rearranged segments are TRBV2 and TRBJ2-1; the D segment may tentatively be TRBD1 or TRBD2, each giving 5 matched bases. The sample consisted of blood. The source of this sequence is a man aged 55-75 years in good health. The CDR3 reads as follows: CASSDRWGSGNEQFF. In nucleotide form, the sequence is TGTGCCAGCAGTGATCGATGGGGGAGCGGCAATGAGCAGTTCTTC.